This is a list of T cell receptor beta chains from one sample in a study of CD8 T cells in Susac syndrome. TCRdb analysed the immunoSEQ multiplex PCR reads with MiXCR anew, one entry per CDR3 protein. The sample holds under 200,000 distinct CDR3 sequences, roughly 94% seen once. Sequencing used CD4+ T cells from PBMCs. These receptors came from a human donor in good health. Both conserved end residues are trimmed from each CDR3. D genes are given only for firm matches.

>.|TRBJ2-2|TRBV5-1
ASSLDTGGRGGELF
>.|TRBJ1-4|TRBV13
ASSLVGGNEKLF
>TRBD2|TRBJ2-1|TRBV29-1
SVLSGRAHEQF
>.|TRBJ1-5|TRBV28
ASSFGGYSQPQH
>TRBD2|TRBJ2-7|TRBV27
ASSLERGAYEQY
>.|TRBJ1-6|TRBV6-1
ASSDRENSPLH
>.|TRBJ1-2|TRBV28
ASSPSYGYT
>TRBD1|TRBJ2-1|TRBV20-1
SYYRGYNEQF
>.|TRBJ2-1|TRBV13
ASSLVVTYNEQF
>.|TRBJ1-5|TRBV7-2
ASSDSRNQPQH
>.|TRBJ2-3|TRBV19
ASSTLANADTQY
>TRBD2|TRBJ2-1|TRBV27
ASSSPAGGWF
>.|TRBJ2-1|TRBV7-6
ASSLGGHRNEQF
>.|TRBJ1-6|TRBV6-1
ATGAPNSPLH
>TRBD1|TRBJ1-1|TRBV30
AWSVKGANTEAF
>.|TRBJ2-4|TRBV4-1
ASSQIPPRASRGIQY
>TRBD1|TRBJ2-5|TRBV29-1
SVDRVKKETQY
>.|TRBJ2-2|TRBV13
ASSWADGELF
>.|TRBJ2-1|TRBV27
ASSPRTSYNEQF
>.|TRBJ1-4|TRBV6-5
ASSRGQGNEKLF
>.|TRBJ1-1|TRBV3-1
ASSQDTGTAGGGAF
>.|TRBJ1-5|TRBV20-1
SARIAGQGQPQH
>.|TRBJ1-6|TRBV3-1
ASSQDPAYSPLH
>.|TRBJ1-5|TRBV15
ATSRDPTTGSQPQH
>.|TRBJ2-5|TRBV20-1
SAAPGGQETQY
>.|TRBJ2-5|TRBV29-1
SVIWLEETQY
>TRBD1|TRBJ1-1|TRBV30
AWTTGTGVTEAF
>.|TRBJ2-7|TRBV15
ATSTLLWAAQGEQY
>.|TRBJ2-3|TRBV9
ASSVTTLTDTQY
>TRBD1|TRBJ1-5|TRBV28
ASSDRQISNQPQH
>.|TRBJ1-2|TRBV27
ASSSPSGSGGYT
>.|TRBJ1-1|TRBV3-1
ASSPSLAVNTEAF
>.|TRBJ2-1|TRBV28
ASREGGMGNNEQF
>.|TRBJ2-5|TRBV12-3/TRBV12-4
ASSPSGLRGKTQY
>TRBD2|TRBJ2-3|TRBV5-1
ASSSPWREIADTQY
>.|TRBJ1-2|TRBV6-5
ASSYSRRGGYT
>TRBD2|TRBJ2-3|TRBV27
ASSFSGGWTDTQY
>.|TRBJ2-5|TRBV25-1
ASSGNVETQY
>.|TRBJ2-2|TRBV9
ASSVVQGPGELF
>.|TRBJ2-1|TRBV5-4
ASSLDSGTYNEQF